Listed below are T cell receptor beta chains from one sample, sequenced in a study of monozygotic twins with inflammatory bowel disease. TCRdb re-called the 5' RACE reads and shows each CDR3 protein once, DNA omitted. This sample's table reports some 160,000 distinct CDR3 sequences. Sequenced material: blood. These receptors originate from a human donor with ulcerative colitis or Crohn's disease, or a healthy co-twin of an affected twin (not recorded which). The CDR3 runs from the conserved cysteine through the conserved F or W.

CASSFRTGSSVSPLHF	TRBJ1-6	TRBV5-6
CASSSSQRAFF	TRBJ1-1	TRBV6-1
CASSLGRSATGYTF	TRBJ1-2	TRBV7-8
CAISDTQTSYEQYF	TRBJ2-7	TRBV10-3
CASGLGDRDRTEAFF	TRBJ1-1	TRBV12-5
CASSLDGTGGATNEKLFF	TRBJ1-4	TRBV5-1
CSVSGAGATGELFF	TRBJ2-2	TRBV29-1
CASSLVRTSGYYEQYF	TRBJ2-7	TRBV18
CAISEGQETQYF	TRBJ2-5	TRBV10-3
CASSVVGVAEAFF	TRBJ1-1	TRBV9